A selection of T cell receptor beta chains follows, all from one sample in a study of control samples from healthy donors and cancer patients. Some clones are missing from TCRdb's copy, which holds only in-frame ones; the method was immunoSEQ multiplex PCR. The sample consists of more than 95,000 clones, around 89% of them appearing once. The sequenced sample consisted of PBMCs. Receptors originate from a man aged 60 to 75 with lung cancer. CDR3s include the opening cysteine and the closing phenylalanine or tryptophan. The D gene is left open where the match is weak. Only some rows state a clone size, as once, few, many or a class for expanded clones.

size	D	V	J	DNA	CDR3
once	TRBD2	TRBV11-3	TRBJ2-1	TGTGCCAGCAGCGTAGGACTAGCGGGGGGTCATGAGCAGTTCTTC	CASSVGLAGGHEQFF
few	TRBD1	TRBV4-1	TRBJ1-1	TGCGCCAGCAGACAAAGTCAGGGGGCTGACACTGAAGCTTTCTTT	CASRQSQGADTEAFF
NA	TRBD1	TRBV24-1	TRBJ2-7	TGTGCCACCAGTGACCCCGGGACAGGGAGGGACGAGCAGTACTTC	CATSDPGTGRDEQYF
NA	NA	TRBV30	TRBJ2-5	TGTGCCTGGAGTCGCCCCGGGCTCGGAGAGACCCAGTACTTC	CAWSRPGLGETQYF
NA	NA	TRBV9	TRBJ2-2	TGTGCCAGCAGCGTAGGTACGAACACCGGGGAGCTGTTTTTT	CASSVGTNTGELFF
once	TRBD2	TRBV7-9	TRBJ2-1	TGTGCCAGCCCGACGGAGCGGGGGGGAAAGGACAATGAGCAGTTCTTC	CASPTERGGKDNEQFF
NA	TRBD2	TRBV4-1	TRBJ2-1	TGCGCCAGCAGCCAAGCGACTAGCGGGGGGGCCTCCCATACCTACAATGAGCAGTTCTTC	CASSQATSGGASHTYNEQFF
NA	NA	TRBV30	TRBJ1-5	TGTGCCTGGAGTAGGGGGGCAGAAGAGAACCCCCAGCATTTT	CAWSRGAEENPQHF
few	NA	TRBV7-2	TRBJ1-6	TGTGCCAGCAGCTTATACTCAAGTGCCGGATATAATTCACCCCTCCACTTT	CASSLYSSAGYNSPLHF
NA	NA	TRBV5-1	TRBJ1-6	TGCGCCAGCTCGGGGCGAAGGATCGGCAGGGGCGAGAATTCACCCCTCCACTTT	CASSGRRIGRGENSPLHF
NA	NA	TRBV21-1	TRBJ1-3	TGTGCCAGCAGCAAAGCGCCCCGGCCTCCCAATAGCTTT	CASSKAPRPPNSF